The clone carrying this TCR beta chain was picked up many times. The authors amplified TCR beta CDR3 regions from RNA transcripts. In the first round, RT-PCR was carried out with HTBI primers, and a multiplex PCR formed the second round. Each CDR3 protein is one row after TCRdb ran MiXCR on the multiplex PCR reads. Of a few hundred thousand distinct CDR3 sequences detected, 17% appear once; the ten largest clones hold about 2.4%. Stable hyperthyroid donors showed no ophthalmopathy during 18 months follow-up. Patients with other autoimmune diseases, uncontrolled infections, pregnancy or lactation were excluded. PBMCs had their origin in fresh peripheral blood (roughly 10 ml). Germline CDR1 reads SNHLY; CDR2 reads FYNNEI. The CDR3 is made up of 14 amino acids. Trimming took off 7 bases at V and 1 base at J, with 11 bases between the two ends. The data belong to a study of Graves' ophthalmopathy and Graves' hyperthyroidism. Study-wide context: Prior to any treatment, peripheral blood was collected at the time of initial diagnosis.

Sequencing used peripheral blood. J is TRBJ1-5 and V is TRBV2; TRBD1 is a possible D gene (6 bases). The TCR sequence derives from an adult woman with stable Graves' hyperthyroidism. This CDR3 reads CASNPDRSNQPQHF. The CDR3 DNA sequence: TGTGCCAGCAACCCCGACAGGAGCAATCAGCCCCAGCATTTT.